The sequence of this T cell receptor beta chain was determined in a study of cytomegalovirus exposure and HLA in healthy donors. As concerns this clone: Antigen specificity is unknown.

60 Vbeta and 13 Jbeta primers were used in PCR. The assay was immunoSEQ multiplex PCR, and TCRdb's table has in-frame clones only and misses some. In the table there are about 120,000 clones, around 69% of which are singletons. Study-wide results and caveats: Further analysis, carried out later, found HLA-associated TCR beta chains more clonally expanded than equally common other chains. Later on, analysis showed that most CMV-associated TCR beta chains appeared to be HLA-restricted. With later analysis, a missense DCLRE1C variant became linked to TCR beta V- and J-gene trimming.

The sample was PBMCs. This TCR was sampled from a woman in her thirties or forties in good health and CMV-seropositive.

CDR3 in amino acids: CASSMGLAGGEQFF. In DNA, the CDR3 is TGTGCCAGCAGCATGGGACTAGCGGGCGGTGAGCAGTTCTTC. The V and J genes are TRBV13 and TRBJ2-1; 12 bases are shared with TRBD2. The CDR3 extends over 14 amino acids. The J segment lost 9 bases and the V segment lost 5 bases, leaving 5 bases of the junction unmatched. Germline V gene sequence: CDR1 PRHDT, CDR2 FYEKMQ (reference sequence).